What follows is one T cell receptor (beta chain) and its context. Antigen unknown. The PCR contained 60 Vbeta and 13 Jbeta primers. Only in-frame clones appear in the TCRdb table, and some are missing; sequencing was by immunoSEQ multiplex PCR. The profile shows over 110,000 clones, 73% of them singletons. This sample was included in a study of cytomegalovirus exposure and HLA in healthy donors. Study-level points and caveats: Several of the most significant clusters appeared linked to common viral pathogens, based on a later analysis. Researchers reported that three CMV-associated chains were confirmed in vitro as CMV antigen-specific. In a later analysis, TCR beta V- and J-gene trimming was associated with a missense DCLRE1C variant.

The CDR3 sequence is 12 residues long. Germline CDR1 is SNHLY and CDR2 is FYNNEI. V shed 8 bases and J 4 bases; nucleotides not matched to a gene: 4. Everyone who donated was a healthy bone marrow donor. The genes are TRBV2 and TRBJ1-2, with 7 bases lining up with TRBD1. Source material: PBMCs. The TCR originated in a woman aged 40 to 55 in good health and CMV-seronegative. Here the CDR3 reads CASRAGGYGYTF. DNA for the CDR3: TGTGCCAGCCGAGCAGGGGGCTATGGCTACACCTTC. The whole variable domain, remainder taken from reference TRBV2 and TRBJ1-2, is EPEVTQTPSHQVTQMGQEVILRCVPISNHLYFYWYRQILGQKVEFLVSFYNNEISEKSEIFDDQFSVERPDGSNFTLKIRSTKLEDSAMYFCASRAGGYGYTFGSGTRLTVV.